Listed below are T cell receptor delta chains from one sample, sequenced in a study of gamma-delta chains in newborns, infants, children. TCRdb made new clone calls on the reads using CATT. The table lists fewer than 3,500 delta-chain clones, about 4% of them singletons. The sample taken for sequencing was blood. All receptors derive from a child who was a newborn, infant or young child, either healthy, febrile or measles-vaccinated (not recorded which). Both conserved end residues are part of each CDR3. The D gene is left open where the match is weak. A row's size may be missing; if present it is once, few, many or a size class.

j_call | d_call | cdr3_length | clone_size | v_call | cdr3_aa | cdr3_nt
TRDJ3 | . | 15 | few | TRDV2 | CACDTVSWDTRQMFF | TGTGCCTGTGACACCGTCTCCTGGGACACCCGGCAGATGTTTTTC
TRDJ3 | . | 16 | few | TRDV2 | CACDTMGSWDTRQMFF | TGTGCCTGTGACACCATGGGATCCTGGGACACCCGACAGATGTTTTTC
TRDJ3 | TRDD3 | 21 | . | TRDV2 | CACDTKYWGTRDSWDTRQMFF | TGTGCCTGCGACACCAAGTACTGGGGGACACGCGACTCCTGGGACACCCGACAGATGTTTTTC
TRDJ2 | TRDD3 | 14 | few | TRDV2 | CACDSWGTTAQLFF | TGTGCCTGTGACTCCTGGGGGACGACAGCACAACTCTTCTTT
TRDJ3 | TRDD3 | 19 | few | TRDV2 | CACDSYWGTHSRDTLQMFF | TGTGCCTGTGACTCTTACTGGGGGACCCATTCCCGGGACACCCTACAGATGTTTTTC
TRDJ2 | TRDD3 | 16 | large | TRDV2 | CACDTGGGSLTAQLFF | TGTGCCTGTGACACCGGTGGGGGATCTTTGACAGCACAACTCTTCTTT
TRDJ3 | . | 18 | medium-sized | TRDV2 | CACDTWGFSSWDTRQMFF | TGTGCCTGTGACACCTGGGGGTTCAGCTCCTGGGACACCCGACAGATGTTTTTC
TRDJ1 | . | 14 | medium-sized | TRDV2 | CACDTVLYTDKLIF | TGTGCCTGTGACACCGTACTCTACACCGATAAACTCATCTTT
TRDJ1 | TRDD3 | 14 | few | TRDV2 | CACDTLGDTDKLTF | TGTGCCTGTGACACTCTGGGGGACACCGATAAACTCACCTTT
TRDJ1 | TRDD3 | 15 | medium-sized | TRDV2 | CACDTVLGDTDELIF | TGTGCCTGTGACACCGTACTGGGGGATACCGATGAACTCATCTTT
TRDJ3 | TRDD3 | 18 | few | TRDV2 | CACDTWGIESWDTRQMFF | TGTGCCTGCGACACCTGGGGGATAGAGTCCTGGGACACCCGACAGATGTTTTTC
TRDJ3 | TRDD3 | 21 | medium-sized | TRDV2 | CACDVLGDTLPLSWDTRQMFF | TGTGCCTGTGACGTACTGGGGGATACGCTGCCTCTTTCCTGGGACACCCGACAGATGTTTTTC
TRDJ3 | TRDD3 | 21 | medium-sized | TRDV2 | CACDTFSGDTRISWDTRQMFF | TGTGCCTGTGACACTTTTTCGGGGGATACGCGTATTTCCTGGGACACCCGACAGATGTTTTTC
TRDJ3 | TRDD3 | 20 | medium-sized | TRDV2 | CACDILERGYASWDTRQMFF | TGTGCCTGTGACATCCTCGAGAGGGGATACGCCTCCTGGGACACCCGACAGATGTTTTTC
TRDJ3 | . | 17 | medium-sized | TRDV2 | CACDTVWEAWDTRQMFF | TGTGCCTGTGACACGGTCTGGGAGGCCTGGGACACCCGACAGATGTTTTTC
TRDJ3 | TRDD3 | 20 | medium-sized | TRDV2 | CACDTAGGGSSSWDTRQMFF | TGTGCCTGTGACACCGCCGGTGGGGGATCCAGCTCCTGGGACACCCGACAGATGTTTTTC
TRDJ3 | TRDD3 | 18 | . | TRDV2 | CACDILGRSSWDTRQMFF | TGTGCCTGCGACATACTGGGGCGGAGCTCCTGGGACACCCGACAGATGTTTTTC
TRDJ3 | TRDD3 | 20 | medium-sized | TRDV2 | CACDTYWGIGSSWDTRQMFF | TGTGCCTGTGACACCTACTGGGGGATAGGGAGCTCCTGGGACACCCGACAGATGTTTTTC
TRDJ1 | . | 19 | medium-sized | TRDV1 | CALGISHGLLFWGTDKLIF | TGTGCTCTTGGGATTTCCCACGGGCTCCTCTTTTGGGGGACCGATAAACTCATCTTT
TRDJ3 | TRDD3 | 19 | medium-sized | TRDV2 | CACDTWGIWSSWDTRQMFF | TGTGCCTGTGACACCTGGGGGATTTGGAGCTCCTGGGACACCCGACAGATGTTTTTC
TRDJ3 | TRDD3 | 17 | large | TRDV2 | CACEYWGSSWDTRQMFF | TGTGCCTGTGAGTACTGGGGGAGCTCCTGGGACACCCGACAGATGTTTTTC
TRDJ3 | TRDD3 | 18 | medium-sized | TRDV2 | CACDILGITSWDTRQMFF | TGTGCCTGTGACATACTGGGGATTACCTCCTGGGACACCCGACAGATGTTTTTC
TRDJ1 | TRDD2 | 21 | medium-sized | TRDV2 | CACDNLPTARNSEVVIDKLIF | TGTGCCTGTGACAACCTTCCTACCGCACGGAACTCCGAGGTCGTCATCGATAAACTCATCTTT
TRDJ3 | TRDD3 | 19 | medium-sized | TRDV2 | CACDPVILGDTWDTRQMFF | TGTGCCTGTGACCCTGTTATACTGGGGGACACCTGGGACACCCGACAGATGTTTTTC
TRDJ1 | TRDD3 | 15 | large | TRDV2 | CACDSLGDPADKLIF | TGTGCCTGTGACTCCCTGGGGGACCCAGCCGATAAACTCATCTTT
TRDJ2 | . | 17 | medium-sized | TRDV2 | CACDTGGPIPLTAQLFF | TGTGCCTGTGACACCGGGGGACCTATACCTTTGACAGCACAACTCTTCTTT
TRDJ3 | TRDD3 | 19 | medium-sized | TRDV2 | CACDTLGETSSWDTRQMFF | TGTGCCTGTGACACATTGGGGGAGACAAGCTCCTGGGACACCCGACAGATGTTTTTC
TRDJ2 | TRDD3 | 19 | few | TRDV2 | CARDTLVLGDKGLAAQLFF | TGTGCCCGTGACACCCTGGTACTGGGGGATAAAGGTTTGGCAGCACAACTCTTCTTT
TRDJ1 | . | 15 | . | TRDV2 | CACNPIDTNPDKLIF | TGTGCCTGTAATCCAATTGATACGAATCCCGATAAACTCATCTTT
TRDJ3 | TRDD3 | 19 | medium-sized | TRDV2 | CACDILGDTSSWDTRQMFF | TGTGCCTGTGACATACTGGGGGATACGAGCTCCTGGGACACCCGACAGATGTTTTTC
TRDJ3 | TRDD3 | 18 | medium-sized | TRDV2 | CACVDVGDTTWDTRQMFF | TGTGCCTGTGTCGATGTGGGGGATACGACCTGGGACACCCGACAGATGTTTTTC
TRDJ1 | TRDD3 | 20 | few | TRDV2 | CACDTLTTGGYVKYTDKPIF | TGTGCCTGTGACACCTTGACTACTGGGGGATACGTTAAGTACACCGATAAACCCATCTTT
TRDJ1 | . | 18 | few | TRDV1 | CALGDPSVLGSNTDKLIF | TGTGCTCTTGGGGACCCGAGCGTCCTGGGTTCAAACACCGATAAACTCATCTTT
TRDJ3 | TRDD3 | 20 | medium-sized | TRDV2 | CACDTVNWGDTGWDTRQMFF | TGTGCCTGTGACACCGTAAACTGGGGGGATACAGGCTGGGACACCCGACAGATGTTTTTC
TRDJ3 | TRDD3 | 19 | medium-sized | TRDV2 | CACDTVILGGSWDTRQMFF | TGTGCCTGTGACACCGTAATACTGGGGGGCTCCTGGGACACCCGACAGATGTTTTTC
TRDJ2 | TRDD3 | 18 | . | TRDV2 | CACDTVGTGGSLTAQLFF | TGTGCCTGTGACACCGTAGGTACTGGGGGATCTTTGACAGCACAACTCTTCTTT
TRDJ1 | TRDD3 | 16 | large | TRDV2 | CACDILGAKYTDKLIF | TGTGCCTGTGACATACTGGGGGCCAAATACACCGATAAACTCATCTTT
TRDJ3 | TRDD3 | 18 | medium-sized | TRDV2 | CACDTGWGSSWDTRQMFF | TGTGCCTGTGACACCGGCTGGGGGAGCTCCTGGGACACCCGACAGATGTTTTTC
TRDJ2 | TRDD3 | 20 | . | TRDV2 | CACDPLTGGYSTALTAQLFF | TGTGCCTGTGACCCCCTTACTGGGGGATACTCGACCGCCTTGACAGCACAACTCTTCTTT
TRDJ3 | TRDD3 | 19 | medium-sized | TRDV2 | CACDTVAGGASWDTRQMFF | TGTGCCTGTGACACCGTGGCTGGGGGTGCCTCCTGGGACACCCGACAGATGTTTTTC
TRDJ3 | TRDD3 | 20 | medium-sized | TRDV2 | CACDTVWGIKSSWDTRQMFF | TGTGCCTGTGACACCGTCTGGGGGATAAAGAGCTCCTGGGACACCCGACAGATGTTTTTC
TRDJ1 | TRDD3 | 21 | medium-sized | TRDV1 | CALGELGTRRSDWGILDKLIF | TGTGCTCTTGGGGAACTAGGGACGCGGCGAAGCGACTGGGGGATTCTCGATAAACTCATCTTT
TRDJ2 | . | 17 | large | TRDV2 | CACDAIGWGALTAQLFF | TGTGCCTGTGACGCGATAGGGTGGGGGGCCTTGACAGCACAACTCTTCTTT
TRDJ2 | . | 17 | large | TRDV2 | CACDTGELLGPTAQLFF | TGTGCCTGTGACACGGGGGAATTACTGGGCCCCACAGCACAACTCTTCTTT
TRDJ3 | TRDD3 | 18 | large | TRDV2 | CACDVLGDSSWDTRQMFF | TGTGCCTGTGACGTACTGGGGGATAGCTCCTGGGACACCCGACAGATGTTTTTC
TRDJ3 | TRDD3 | 20 | medium-sized | TRDV2 | CACDTVLGDTRSWDTRQMFF | TGTGCCTGTGACACCGTACTGGGGGATACGCGTTCCTGGGACACCCGACAGATGTTTTTC
TRDJ3 | TRDD3 | 17 | . | TRDV2 | CACDTGGYSWDTRQMFF | TGTGCCTGTGACACTGGGGGATACTCCTGGGACACCCGACAGATGTTTTTC
TRDJ3 | TRDD3 | 18 | medium-sized | TRDV2 | CACVVLGASSWDTRQMFF | TGTGCCTGTGTTGTACTGGGGGCGAGCTCCTGGGACACCCGACAGATGTTTTTC
TRDJ3 | TRDD3 | 20 | medium-sized | TRDV2 | CACDPLLGDTYSWDTRQMFF | TGTGCCTGTGACCCTTTACTGGGGGATACGTACTCCTGGGACACCCGACAGATGTTTTTC
TRDJ3 | TRDD3 | 17 | large | TRDV2 | CACDSTGVSWDTRQMFF | TGTGCCTGTGACAGTACTGGGGTCTCCTGGGACACCCGACAGATGTTTTTC
TRDJ1 | . | 17 | . | TRAV38-2/DV8 | CAYRSPFCPRYTDKLIF | TGTGCTTATAGGAGTCCCTTCTGTCCCAGGTACACCGATAAACTCATTTTT
TRDJ2 | TRDD3 | 19 | large | TRDV2 | CACDSLRTGEPYLTAQLFF | TGTGCCTGTGACTCACTTCGTACTGGGGAGCCCTATTTGACAGCACAACTCTTCTTT
TRDJ3 | TRDD3 | 17 | few | TRDV3 | CALSTGGYSWDTRQMFF | TGTGCCTTAAGTACTGGGGGATACTCCTGGGACACCCGACAGATGTTTTTC
TRDJ3 | . | 18 | few | TRDV2 | CACDTLGPRSGDTRQMFF | TGTGCCTGTGACACCCTGGGGCCACGATCCGGGGACACCCGACAGATGTTTTTC
TRDJ3 | TRDD3 | 17 | large | TRDV2 | CACDYWGIRWDTRQMFF | TGTGCCTGTGACTACTGGGGGATACGCTGGGACACCCGACAGATGTTTTTC
TRDJ3 | TRDD3 | 19 | medium-sized | TRDV2 | CACDTYWGPSSWDTRQMFF | TGTGCCTGTGACACCTACTGGGGGCCTAGCTCCTGGGACACCCGACAGATGTTTTTC
TRDJ3 | TRDD3 | 18 | . | TRAV29/DV5 | CAASALGDKTWDTRQMFF | TGTGCAGCAAGCGCGTTGGGGGATAAGACCTGGGACACCCGACAGATGTTTTTC
TRDJ3 | . | 18 | large | TRDV2 | CACDRVLERSWDTRQMFF | TGTGCCTGTGACAGAGTTCTGGAACGCTCCTGGGACACCCGACAGATGTTTTTC
TRDJ2 | . | 17 | large | TRDV2 | CACDPVRGPALTAQLFF | TGTGCCTGTGACCCGGTGCGGGGTCCGGCTTTGACAGCACAACTCTTCTTT
TRDJ3 | TRDD3 | 19 | . | TRDV2 | CACDVLGDKSSWDTRQMFF | TGTGCCTGTGACGTACTGGGGGATAAAAGCTCCTGGGACACCCGACAGATGTTTTTC